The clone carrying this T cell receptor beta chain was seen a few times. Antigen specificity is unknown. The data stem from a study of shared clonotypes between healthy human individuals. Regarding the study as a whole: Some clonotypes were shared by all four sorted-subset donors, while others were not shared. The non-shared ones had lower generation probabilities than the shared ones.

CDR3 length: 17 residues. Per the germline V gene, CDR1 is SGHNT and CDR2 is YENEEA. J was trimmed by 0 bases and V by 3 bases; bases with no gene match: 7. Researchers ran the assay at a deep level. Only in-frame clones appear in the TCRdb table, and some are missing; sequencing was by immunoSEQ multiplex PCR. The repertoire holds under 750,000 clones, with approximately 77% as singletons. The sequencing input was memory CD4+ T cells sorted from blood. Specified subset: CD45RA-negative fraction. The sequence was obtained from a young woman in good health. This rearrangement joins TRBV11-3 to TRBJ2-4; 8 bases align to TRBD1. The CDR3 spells CASSFGQGIGAKNIQYF. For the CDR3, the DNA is TGTGCCAGCAGCTTCGGACAGGGAATCGGAGCCAAAAACATTCAGTACTTC.